Listed here are 9 T cell receptor beta chains from one sample, sequenced in a study of shared clonotypes between healthy human individuals (dated by TCRdb to 2020 to 2022). The library was built by means of the immunoSEQ multiplex PCR assay. Not all clones reach the TCRdb copy of this immuneACCESS table, which keeps in-frame sequences only. Checked studies attribute under half of the gap to unresolved V genes and leave the rest unexplained. This sample is represented by some 1,100,000 clones; approximately 80% of them were singletons. The ten largest clones capture approximately 0.5% of the sample. Source material: memory CD4+ T cells from PBMCs. The cell subset or site label of this sample denotes: CD45RA-negative fraction. Receptors were obtained from a man younger than 35 in good health. Some clones in this sample may be carry-over from other donors' samples.

This chain connects TRBV5-1 to TRBJ2-3; perhaps TRBD1 as D (5 bases). The V gene lost 5 bases and the J gene lost 1 base, with 8 bases spanning the gap. CDR1 is SGHRS, CDR2 YFSETQ, per germline. The CDR3 spans 13 residues. CDR3 residues: CASSKGRTDTQYF. The DNA for the CDR3 is TGCGCCAGCAGTAAGGGGCGCACAGATACGCAGTATTTT.

The sample holds a few counts of this clone. V gene TRBV10-3 combines with J gene TRBJ2-7, with 8 bases matching TRBD1. After removal of 3 bases from V and 2 bases from J, the junction contained 6 bases not matched to a gene. Germline-derived CDR1 and CDR2 are ENHRY and SYGVKD. The CDR3 extends over 15 amino acids. CDR3 loop: CAISDSQGAAYEQYF. The DNA for the CDR3 is TGTGCCATCAGTGACTCCCAGGGGGCGGCCTACGAGCAGTACTTC.

The rearrangement uses TRBV6-1 and TRBJ1-1; no clear D. The CDR3 length is 14 residues. CDR1 and CDR2 (germline): MNHNS, SASEGT. The ends were cut back, 7 bases at V and 0 bases at J, with 12 bases in the middle. CDR3 coding DNA: TGTGCCAGCATTCTAAATACGATGAACACTGAAGCTTTCTTT. This sequence encodes CASILNTMNTEAFF.

The chain employs TRBV19 and TRBJ1-5; TRBD1 is a possible D gene (6 bases). Trimming took off 5 bases at V and 4 bases at J, with 21 bases between the two ends. The CDR3 runs to 17 residues. In germline, CDR1 is LNHDA, CDR2 SQIVND (reference sequence). CDR3 bases: TGTGCCAGTAGTCCTCGCGCCGGACAGCCTATAAATCAGCCCCAGCATTTT. It specifies CASSPRAGQPINQPQHF.

V is TRBV25-1 and J is TRBJ1-6; a weak D match, TRBD1 (5 bases). Germline values: CDR1 MGHDK, CDR2 SYGVNS. The CDR3 contains 13 residues. V was cut by 5 bases and J by 15 bases, with 17 bases left in between. The CDR3 coding sequence is TGTGCCAGCAGTAGGGGTAATGTCGTAAACCTCCACTTT. This sequence encodes CASSRGNVVNLHF.

This clone was detected only once. CDR3 protein: CASSVGAGAFEGGKLFF. CDR3 DNA sequence: TGTGCCAGCAGCGTAGGGGCAGGGGCGTTTGAGGGAGGAAAACTGTTTTTT. This chain connects TRBV9 to TRBJ1-4, with D possibly TRBD1 on 6 matching bases. The CDR3 has 17 residues. V lost 0 bases to trimming and J lost 10 bases, with 22 bases between them. Germline-derived CDR1 and CDR2 are SGDLS and YYNGEE. The full variable domain, completed using reference TRBV9 and TRBJ1-4, is DSGVTQTPKHLITATGQRVTLRCSPRSGDLSVYWYQQSLDQGLQFLIQYYNGEERAKGNILERFSAQQFPDLHSELNLSSLELGDSALYFCASSVGAGAFEGGKLFFGSGTQLSVL.

The table lists this clone with a few counts. Different DNA sequences within this sample yield the same CDR3. This chain links TRBV7-2 with TRBJ1-1; D not resolved. V dropped 0 bases and J dropped 1 base, with 9 bases sitting between them. This CDR3 has 15 residues. Germline V CDR1 and CDR2: SGHTA, FQGNSA. The CDR3 region has the DNA TGTGCCAGCAGCTTAGCGCCTGGAGGGAACACTGAAGCTTTCTTT. Amino acids: CASSLAPGGNTEAFF.

The CDR3 region has the DNA TGTGCCAGCAGACGCGGGAGGGCCTTCGAGGCTGAGCAGTTCTTC. This translates into CASRRGRAFEAEQFF. The chain couples TRBV7-8 to TRBJ2-1; TRBD2 matches at 9 bases. V lost 6 bases to trimming and J lost 9 bases; unmatched junction nucleotides: 12. Germline assignment: CDR1 SGHVS and CDR2 FQNEAQ. CDR3 size: 15 residues.

The chain is built from TRBV5-1 and TRBJ2-2, with TRBD2 matching 7 bases. The germline V gene has CDR1 SGHRS and CDR2 YFSETQ. The CDR3 extends over 15 amino acids. V lost 2 bases to trimming and J lost 5 bases; unmatched junction nucleotides: 6. CDR3 loop: CASSFSGPHTGELFF. CDR3 sequence (DNA): TGCGCCAGCAGCTTTAGCGGGCCGCATACCGGGGAGCTGTTTTTT.